Sequencing of this T cell receptor beta chain was carried out in a study of blood T cell repertoires in COVID-19. The wider study: Acute and convalescent COVID-19 specimens originated in the United States, Italy and Spain. The analysed material was cDNA or gDNA that came from T cells, B-cell-depleted T cells, or PBMCs.

Source study methods: How many nucleated cells were present was estimated from reference gene primer amplification. Assay: immunoSEQ multiplex PCR; the TCRdb copy retains only in-frame clones and omits some. V and J calls and clone size are as listed in that table; D and trimming were resolved from the DNA. The sample carries around 72,000 clones, 88% recorded once. The germline V gene encodes CDR1 LGHNA and CDR2 YNFKEQ. This CDR3 comprises 15 residues. The ends were cut back, 3 bases at V and 5 bases at J, with 16 bases in the middle. This TCR came from a man aged 45-60 years with acute or convalescent COVID-19. The chain carries TRBV4-2 and TRBJ1-1, with a weak D call TRBD1 (6 bases). Sequenced material: peripheral blood. The CDR3 DNA sequence: TGTGCCAGCAGCCAGCCCACGGGGGGGCGGACTGAAGCTTTCTTT. The encoded protein is CASSQPTGGRTEAFF.